These 5 T cell receptor beta chains came from one sample sequenced in a study of neoadjuvant nivolumab and ipilimumab in lung cancer. Profiled with immunoSEQ multiplex PCR; TCRdb holds only in-frame clones, not every one. The data show over 7,000 clones, roughly 84% seen once. The sample consisted of tumor tissue, taken after neoadjuvant nivolumab, alone or with ipilimumab, at or shortly before surgery. Receptors originate from an adult with non-small cell lung cancer.

The chain carries TRBV11-1 and TRBJ2-7, with D perhaps matching TRBD2 (6 bases). This CDR3 comprises 17 residues. Germline loops: CDR1 SGHAT, CDR2 FQDESV (reference sequence). V gave up 5 bases and J gave up 2 bases, with 22 bases separating them. The CDR3 spells CASSPMIGGNTPYEQYF. CDR3 coding DNA: TGTGCCAGCAGCCCCATGATTGGCGGGAACACCCCCTACGAGCAGTACTTC.

The rearrangement links TRBV2 to TRBJ1-4, with TRBD1 as a possible D gene (5 bases). V lost 5 bases and J lost 10, with 20 bases in between. Germline-derived CDR1 and CDR2 are SNHLY and FYNNEI. The CDR3 length is 15 residues. DNA of the CDR3: TGTGCCAGCAGTATTACTGGTGATGAAAGGGGAAAACTGTTTTTT. It translates to CASSITGDERGKLFF.

The rearrangement uses TRBV7-8 and TRBJ1-2; TRBD1 agrees at 7 bases. Germline lookup yields CDR1 SGHVS and CDR2 FQNEAQ. V shed 5 bases, J shed 6 bases, and the junction held 6 bases outside the gene matches. This CDR3 is 13 amino acids long. CDR3: CASSRFTGDGYTF. CDR3 DNA: TGTGCCAGCAGCCGATTTACAGGGGATGGCTACACCTTC.

This chain links TRBV11-1 with TRBJ2-2, with 7 bases aligning to TRBD1. The germline CDR1 and CDR2 sequences are SGHAT and FQDESV (reference sequence). Trimming at V came to 2 bases and at J to 6 bases, leaving 9 bases not matched to a gene. CDR3 length equals 16 residues. The CDR3 loop is CASSLPRTGLSGELFF. The CDR3 coding sequence is TGTGCCAGCAGCTTACCCCGGACAGGCTTATCCGGGGAGCTGTTTTTT.

The genes are TRBV5-5 and TRBJ1-2; TRBD1 matches at 9 bases. Germline V lookup: CDR1 SGHKS, CDR2 YYEKEE (reference sequence). V lost 0 bases, J lost 4 bases, and 4 bases stayed unmatched. The length of the CDR3 is 15 residues. The CDR3: CASSLGGTGSYGYTF. The CDR3, as DNA: TGTGCCAGCAGCTTGGGAGGGACAGGGAGCTATGGCTACACCTTC. Supplemented by reference TRBV5-5 and TRBJ1-2, the full variable domain reads DAGVTQSPTHLIKTRGQQVTLRCSPISGHKSVSWYQQVLGQGPQFIFQYYEKEERGRGNFPDRFSARQFPNYSSELNVNALLLGDSALYLCASSLGGTGSYGYTFGSGTRLTVV.